This T cell receptor (beta chain) was observed in a study of T cell responses to AZD1222 COVID-19 vaccine. Here immunoSEQ multiplex PCR was the method, and the copy in TCRdb shows in-frame clones only, minus some. Of under 150,000 clones listed, just over 85% were seen once; the top ten hold about 10%. CDR1 is MNHEY, CDR2 SVGAGI, per germline. CDR3 size: 15 residues. V was pared by 0 bases and J by 7 bases, with 10 bases between. The sample was peripheral blood, taken on day 0 of AZD1222 vaccination. This chain links TRBV6-5 with TRBJ1-6, with a weak D call TRBD1 (5 bases). The receptor's source is an adult in good health. As DNA, the CDR3 is TGTGCCAGCAGTTACTCCGCAGGGCGGAATTCACCCCTCCACTTT. Protein sequence: CASSYSAGRNSPLHF.